The TCR beta chain under discussion was sequenced for a study of vaccination effects on CD4 cells after COVID-19. Study background: Either the BNT162b2 or mRNA-1273 vaccine was given to participants in two doses.

Findings and limits, study-wide: Convalescent patients were few in the study, and early post-infection timepoints were absent. Cross-reactivity toward common cold coronaviruses was confined to only 1 of 255 vaccine-induced clones in healthy vaccinees.

With regard to this clone: Its antigen is as yet unknown.

Before sequencing took place, the ViraFEST assay used viral peptide pools to expand antigen-specific CD4+ T cells. The culture ran for about 11 days, and then CD4+ T cells were isolated. Days 3 and 7 were when half the medium was replaced with IL-2 medium. Profiling relied on immunoSEQ multiplex PCR, and the TCRdb table lists in-frame clones only, not all of them. The sample holds over 50,000 clones, roughly 79% seen once. The CDR3 length is 15 residues. V trimming: 2 bases; J trimming: 1 base; junction bases outside the gene matches: 4. CDR1 is SGHRS and CDR2 is YFSETQ in the germline V gene. V gene TRBV5-1 combines with J gene TRBJ1-1; 8 bases agree with TRBD1. This TCR was sampled from a human donor who received a COVID-19 vaccine. This material consisted of CD4+ T cells from PBMCs cultured with HCoV-229E spike peptides, taken before COVID-19 vaccination. The CDR3 DNA reads TGCGCCAGCAGCTTACGGACAGGGACGAACACTGAAGCTTTCTTT. Its protein is CASSLRTGTNTEAFF. Looking up the rest from reference TRBV5-1 and TRBJ1-1 gives the full variable domain: KAGVTQTPRYLIKTRGQQVTLSCSPISGHRSVSWYQQTPGQGLQFLFEYFSETQRNKGNFPGRFSGRQFSNSRSEMNVSTLELGDSALYLCASSLRTGTNTEAFFGQGTRLTVV.